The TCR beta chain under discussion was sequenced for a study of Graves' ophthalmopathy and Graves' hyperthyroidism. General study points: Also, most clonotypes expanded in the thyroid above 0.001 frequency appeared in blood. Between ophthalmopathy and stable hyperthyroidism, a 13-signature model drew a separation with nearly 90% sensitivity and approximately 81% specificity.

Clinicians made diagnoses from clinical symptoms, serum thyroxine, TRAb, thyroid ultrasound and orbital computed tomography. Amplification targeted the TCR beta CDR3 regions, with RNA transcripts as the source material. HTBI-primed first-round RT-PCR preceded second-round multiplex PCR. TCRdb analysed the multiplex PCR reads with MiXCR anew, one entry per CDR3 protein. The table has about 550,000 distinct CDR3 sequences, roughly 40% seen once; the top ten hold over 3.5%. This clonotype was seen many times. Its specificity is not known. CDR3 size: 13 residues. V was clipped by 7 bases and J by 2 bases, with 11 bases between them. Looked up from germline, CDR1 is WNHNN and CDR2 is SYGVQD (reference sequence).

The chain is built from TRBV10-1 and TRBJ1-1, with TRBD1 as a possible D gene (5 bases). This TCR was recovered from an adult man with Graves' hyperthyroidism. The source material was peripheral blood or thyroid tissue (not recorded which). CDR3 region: CASNSGANTEAFF. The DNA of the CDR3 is TGCGCCAGCAACTCCGGGGCTAACACTGAAGCTTTCTTT.